This T cell receptor (beta chain) comes out of a study of technical replicates of blood from a few donors. V gave up 4 bases and J gave up 3 bases; unmatched junction bases: 5. This CDR3 region has 14 residues. Germline assignment: CDR1 SGHNT and CDR2 YYREEE (reference sequence). Sequencing was performed with immunoSEQ multiplex PCR; in TCRdb, only in-frame clones are kept and a portion is missing. The data contain about 59,000 clones, about 96% of them singletons. The sample consisted of T cells isolated from PBMCs. The V call is TRBV5-4, the J call TRBJ1-1; 8 bases match TRBD1. This sequence originates from a human donor in good health. The DNA of the CDR3 is TGTGCCAGCAGCCGGGACAGGCGGGACACTGAAGCTTTCTTT. Encoded protein: CASSRDRRDTEAFF.